The sample holds a few counts of the clone carrying this TCR beta chain. The CDR3 extends over 14 amino acids. Germline V gene data show CDR1 as MDHEN and CDR2 as SYDVKM. The ends lost 6 bases at V and 7 bases at J; junction bases unmatched: 7. This sample is part of a study of blood T cell repertoires in COVID-19. Study overall: Researchers got acute and convalescent COVID-19 samples from the United States, Italy and Spain.

In the study's own analysis: Reference gene primer amplification in the assay estimated nucleated cell counts. The data were produced by immunoSEQ multiplex PCR, yet TCRdb's version contains in-frame clones alone and is incomplete. The DNA gave D and trimming, while V, J and clone size come from that table. The table lists about 85,000 clones, 65% to 85% of them singletons. The clonotype originates from a man aged 65 to 79 with acute or convalescent COVID-19. This sequence joins TRBV28 and TRBJ2-1, with 9 bases matching TRBD1. The material sequenced was peripheral blood. The CDR3 coding sequence is TGTGCCAGCAGCCGTCGGGACAGGGAAAATGAGCAGTTCTTC. Protein product: CASSRRDRENEQFF.